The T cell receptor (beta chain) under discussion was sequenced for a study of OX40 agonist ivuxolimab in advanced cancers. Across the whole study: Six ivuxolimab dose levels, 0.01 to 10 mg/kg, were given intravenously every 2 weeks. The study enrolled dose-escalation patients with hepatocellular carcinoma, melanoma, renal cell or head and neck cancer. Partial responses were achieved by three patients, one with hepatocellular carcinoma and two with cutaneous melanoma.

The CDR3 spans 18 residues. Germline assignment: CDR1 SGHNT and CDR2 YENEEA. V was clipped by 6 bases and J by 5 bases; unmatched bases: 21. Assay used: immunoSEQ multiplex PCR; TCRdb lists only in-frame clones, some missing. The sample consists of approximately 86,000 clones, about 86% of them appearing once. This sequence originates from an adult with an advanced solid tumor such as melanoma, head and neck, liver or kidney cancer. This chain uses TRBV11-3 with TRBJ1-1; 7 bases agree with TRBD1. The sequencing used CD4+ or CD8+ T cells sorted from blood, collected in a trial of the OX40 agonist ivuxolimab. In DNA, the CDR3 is TGTGCCAGCAGACGCGGGGGTAAGACAGGGATAAGTAGGACTGAAGCTTTCTTT. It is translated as CASRRGGKTGISRTEAFF.